The rows below give T cell receptor beta chains drawn from one sample of a study of blood T cell repertoires in COVID-19. Only in-frame clones appear in the TCRdb table, and some are missing; sequencing was by immunoSEQ multiplex PCR. Of about 180,000 clones in the sample, roughly 89% are singletons; the top ten hold under 2.5%. Input material: PBMCs or T cells enriched from blood (not recorded which). These receptors were taken from a woman aged 40 to 55 with acute COVID-19. The CDR3 runs from the conserved cysteine through the conserved F or W. D genes are given only for firm matches. Rows give clone size only sometimes, using once, few, many, or a class for an expanded clone.

D gene	V gene	J gene	clone size	CDR3 protein	CDR3 DNA
TRBD1	TRBV5-6	TRBJ2-6	once	CASSLVSGGIGANVLTF	TGTGCCAGCAGCTTGGTTTCAGGGGGCATTGGGGCCAACGTCCTGACTTTC
.	TRBV19	TRBJ1-1	.	CASSRVGWDTEAFF	TGTGCCAGTAGCAGGGTAGGCTGGGACACTGAAGCTTTCTTT
TRBD2	TRBV7-3	TRBJ2-1	.	CASSKSGGALNEQFF	TGTGCCAGCAGTAAGAGCGGGGGGGCCCTCAATGAGCAGTTCTTC
TRBD1	TRBV28	TRBJ2-7	.	CASSLTRQGIGYEQYF	TGTGCCAGCAGTTTAACCCGACAGGGGATCGGCTACGAGCAGTACTTC
.	TRBV6-1	TRBJ2-7	.	CASSDLYEQYF	TGTGCCAGCAGTGATCTCTACGAGCAGTACTTC
.	TRBV12-3/TRBV12-4	TRBJ1-2	.	CASSYAANYGYTF	TGTGCCAGCAGTTATGCGGCAAACTATGGCTACACCTTC
.	TRBV6-5	TRBJ2-7	.	CASSSQVYSYEQYF	TGTGCCAGCAGTTCACAGGTGTACTCCTACGAGCAGTACTTC
.	TRBV7-5	TRBJ2-3	.	CVRSHGTDTQYF	TGTGTCAGAAGCCACGGGACAGATACGCAGTATTTT
.	TRBV5-4	TRBJ1-2	.	CASSLGQDTYYGYTF	TGTGCCAGCAGCTTGGGACAGGACACCTACTATGGCTACACCTTC
.	TRBV24-1	TRBJ2-5	.	CATSRGQETQYF	TGTGCCACCAGTCGGGGACAAGAGACCCAGTACTTC
.	TRBV30	TRBJ2-7	.	CAWSVLASGKGEQYF	TGTGCCTGGAGTGTACTAGCATCGGGGAAAGGCGAGCAGTACTTC
TRBD1	TRBV19	TRBJ1-5	.	CASSIRGGQGVNQPQHF	TGTGCCAGTAGTATTAGAGGGGGACAGGGGGTCAACCAGCCCCAGCATTTT
.	TRBV10-3	TRBJ2-2	few	CAISESYQAGTGELFF	TGTGCCATCAGTGAGAGTTACCAGGCGGGCACCGGGGAGCTGTTTTTT
TRBD1	TRBV11-2	TRBJ2-7	.	CASSLAGGITAYEQYF	TGTGCTAGCAGCTTAGCAGGGGGCATAACCGCCTACGAGCAGTACTTC
TRBD2	TRBV5-1	TRBJ2-3	.	CASSLSGGARDTQYF	TGCGCCAGCAGCCTTAGCGGGGGGGCGAGGGATACGCAGTATTTT
TRBD1	TRBV6-2/TRBV6-3	TRBJ1-1	.	CASSSGSRGPPGTEAFF	TGTGCCAGCAGTTCAGGGTCAAGGGGGCCCCCGGGAACTGAAGCTTTCTTT
.	TRBV4-2	TRBJ2-5	.	CASSQDHSGTFVTQYF	TGTGCCAGCAGCCAAGATCATTCAGGGACTTTCGTGACCCAGTACTTC
.	TRBV28	TRBJ1-1	.	CASSLALGGNTEAFF	TGTGCCAGCAGTCTAGCCCTCGGGGGGAACACTGAAGCTTTCTTT
.	TRBV19	TRBJ2-2	.	CASSIGGWNTGELFF	TGTGCCAGTAGTATAGGCGGGTGGAACACCGGGGAGCTGTTTTTT
TRBD1	TRBV6-5	TRBJ2-7	.	CASSSGTGSYEQYF	TGTGCCAGCAGTTCCGGGACAGGCTCCTACGAGCAGTACTTC
TRBD2	TRBV3-1/TRBV3-2	TRBJ2-2	.	CASSRSGLAGRGTGELFF	TGTGCCAGCAGCCGATCGGGACTAGCGGGAAGGGGCACCGGGGAGCTGTTTTTT
TRBD1	TRBV7-8	TRBJ1-1	few	CASSLAGTGGSKAFF	TGTGCCAGCAGCTTAGCCGGGACAGGGGGTTCGAAAGCTTTCTTT
TRBD2	TRBV15	TRBJ2-7	once	CATSRGLAGGEEQYF	TGTGCCACCAGCAGGGGACTAGCGGGGGGAGAGGAGCAGTACTTC
TRBD1	TRBV23-1	TRBJ1-1	.	CASSQSGTGNTEAFF	TGCGCCAGCAGTCAATCAGGGACAGGGAACACTGAAGCTTTCTTT
TRBD2	TRBV6-5	TRBJ2-1	.	CASKRRGGIYNEQFF	TGTGCCAGCAAGCGGCGGGGGGGGATTTACAATGAGCAGTTCTTC
.	TRBV5-8	TRBJ2-7	.	CASSSETYEQYF	TGTGCCAGCAGCTCCGAGACCTACGAGCAGTACTTC
.	TRBV18	TRBJ2-5	.	CASSPPRQGQETQYF	TGTGCCAGCTCACCACCGAGGCAGGGCCAAGAGACCCAGTACTTC
.	TRBV4-1	TRBJ2-2	.	CASSLEPRTGELFF	TGCGCCAGCAGCCTAGAGCCCCGGACCGGGGAGCTGTTTTTT
TRBD2	TRBV30	TRBJ2-3	.	CAWSAGLAGVADTQYF	TGTGCCTGGAGTGCAGGACTAGCGGGAGTAGCAGATACGCAGTATTTT
.	TRBV6-1	TRBJ2-2	.	CASSESGNTGELFF	TGTGCCAGCAGTGAAAGCGGAAACACCGGGGAGCTGTTTTTT
.	TRBV12-3/TRBV12-4	TRBJ2-2	.	CASSFQRGGELFF	TGTGCCAGCAGCTTCCAACGGGGCGGGGAGCTGTTTTTT
TRBD2	TRBV28	TRBJ2-2	.	CASSRGENTGELFF	TGTGCCAGCAGTCGGGGGGAGAACACCGGGGAGCTGTTTTTT
.	TRBV28	TRBJ2-1	.	CASSYASGLADNEQFF	TGTGCCAGCAGTTACGCCAGCGGGCTGGCAGACAATGAGCAGTTCTTC
.	TRBV11-1	TRBJ2-1	.	CASSLGGGSNEQFF	TGTGCCAGCAGCCTAGGGGGCGGGAGCAATGAGCAGTTCTTC
.	TRBV6-2/TRBV6-3	TRBJ1-1	once	CASSYSRTGDSFMNTEAFF	TGTGCCAGCAGTTACTCCAGGACGGGGGATTCGTTCATGAACACTGAAGCTTTCTTT
.	TRBV6-2/TRBV6-3	TRBJ2-7	.	CASSSPGPFEQYF	TGTGCCAGCAGCTCCCCTGGGCCCTTCGAGCAGTACTTC
.	TRBV11-2	TRBJ2-5	.	CASSLGDIQPPQETQYF	TGTGCCAGCAGCTTAGGGGACATCCAACCACCCCAAGAGACCCAGTACTTC
TRBD1	TRBV6-5	TRBJ2-2	.	CASRPTGIAGELFF	TGTGCCAGCAGACCGACAGGGATCGCCGGGGAGCTGTTTTTT
TRBD1	TRBV12-5	TRBJ2-5	once	CASGFGQGEETQYF	TGTGCTAGTGGTTTTGGGCAGGGGGAAGAGACCCAGTACTTC
TRBD1	TRBV3-1/TRBV3-2	TRBJ1-3	few	CASSNWDRGSGNTIYF	TGTGCCAGCAGCAATTGGGACAGGGGCTCTGGAAACACCATATATTTT
TRBD2	TRBV19	TRBJ2-5	.	CASSMYRGLAGSSGETQYF	TGTGCCAGTAGTATGTACCGGGGACTAGCGGGGAGTTCGGGGGAGACCCAGTACTTC
.	TRBV4-1	TRBJ2-3	.	CASSQGRDTDTQYF	TGCGCCAGCAGCCAAGGACGGGACACAGATACGCAGTATTTT
TRBD2	TRBV29-1	TRBJ2-3	once	CSGQIAGEGTDTQYF	TGCAGCGGCCAAATAGCGGGAGAGGGGACAGATACGCAGTATTTT